The following is a TCR beta chain sequence with its context. Its matching antigen is unknown. CDR3 size: 14 residues. Germline assignment: CDR1 MDHEN and CDR2 SYDVKM. V gave up 3 bases and J gave up 5 bases, with 11 bases separating them. The data originate from a study of T cell responses to AZD1222 COVID-19 vaccine. The overall study: Analyses pooled second doses at about 4 or about 12 weeks. Whole-study results and caveats: Across spike, vaccine-associated CD4 TCRs were found, dominant at 160-218 and 743-854. Mostly white British, mostly female donors; authors suggested clonal diversity may be underestimated.

Sequenced by immunoSEQ multiplex PCR; TCRdb stores in-frame clones only, minus some. The data show 100,000 or so clones, with roughly nine tenths seen just once and 1% to 1.5% held by the top ten. The source material was peripheral blood, sampled on day 0 of AZD1222 vaccination. The V gene is TRBV28, the J gene TRBJ1-5, with D perhaps TRBD1 (5 bases). The clonotype comes from an adult in good health. CDR3 amino acids: CASSFSGGDQPQHF. The CDR3 region has the DNA TGTGCCAGCAGTTTTTCGGGGGGGGATCAGCCCCAGCATTTT.